This TCR beta chain was identified during a study of beta chain features in type 1 diabetes. Points from the study as a whole: Compared with healthy donors, patients appeared to share more similar naive, central memory and regulatory TCRB repertoires. Amplification by PCR could prefer shorter templates, with the same effect in patients and controls.

This clone was seen a few times. Its antigen remains unidentified. The CDR3 spans 12 residues. The germline gives CDR1 SGHTA, CDR2 FQGNSA. Trimming left V 2 bases short and J 7 bases short, with 6 bases between. Via the markers CD45RO/CCR7/CD25/CD127/CD95/CD27, stem cell-like memory, regulatory, central memory and naive CD4+ cells were sorted. Every isolated RNA sample was fully reverse transcribed, so sequencing captured expressed TCRB transcripts. TCRdb keeps only in-frame clones here, not all; method: immunoSEQ multiplex PCR. Of 300,000 to 350,000 clones listed, 8% are singletons. The sequenced material came from central memory CD4+ T cells from blood. The TCR was taken from a woman in her late teens or twenties in good health. The chain is built from TRBV7-2 and TRBJ2-4; D is unresolved. The CDR3 bases are TGTGCCAGCAGCTTACTTCACAACATTCAGTACTTC. This translates into CASSLLHNIQYF.